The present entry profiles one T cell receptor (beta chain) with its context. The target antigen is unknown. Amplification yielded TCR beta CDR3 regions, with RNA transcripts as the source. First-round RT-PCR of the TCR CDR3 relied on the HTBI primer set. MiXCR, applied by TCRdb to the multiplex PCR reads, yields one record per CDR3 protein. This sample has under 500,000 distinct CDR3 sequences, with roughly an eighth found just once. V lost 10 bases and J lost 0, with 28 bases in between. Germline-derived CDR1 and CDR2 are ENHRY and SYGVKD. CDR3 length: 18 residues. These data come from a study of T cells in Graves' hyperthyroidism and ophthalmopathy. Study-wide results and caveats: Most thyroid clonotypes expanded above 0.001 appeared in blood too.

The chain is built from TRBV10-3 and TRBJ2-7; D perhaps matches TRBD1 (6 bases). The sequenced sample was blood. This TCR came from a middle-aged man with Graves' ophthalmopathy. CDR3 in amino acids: CASHLIEGVSLGSYEQYF. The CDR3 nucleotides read TGTGCCAGTCACCTAATCGAGGGGGTTTCTTTAGGCTCCTACGAGCAGTACTTC.